This T cell receptor beta chain was found in a study of T cells after yellow fever vaccination. Study-wide results and caveats: FACS-sorted repertoires might harbor abundant contaminating clonotypes from the bulk population. Most primary-vaccination clones recurred post-booster (roughly 96% CD4, 85% to 90% CD8).

This clonotype has a handful of counts. The antigen is not known. Trimming cost V 4 bases and J 2 bases, with 11 bases left between them. The CDR3 extends over 15 amino acids. The 5'RACE template-switching step produced TCR cDNA and added a universal primer site and UMIs. One entry per CDR3 protein, called by TCRdb with MiXCR from the 5' RACE reads. The table shows approximately 150,000 distinct CDR3 sequences, with approximately 10% occurring only once. The receptor's source is a man younger than 35 who received the YFV17D yellow fever vaccine. Sequenced here: CD8+ T cells sorted from PBMCs, sampled 45 days after the yellow fever booster vaccination. The gene calls are TRBV12-3 or TRBV12-4 and TRBJ2-2; no clear D. CDR3: CASSSRLVNTGELFF. The CDR3 coding sequence is TGTGCCAGCAGTTCCCGACTGGTAAACACCGGGGAGCTGTTTTTT.